A single sample is the source of the 20 T cell receptor beta chains below, sequenced in a study of T cells expressing NK-cell markers. TCRdb derives one entry per CDR3 protein from the 5' RACE reads, leaving out DNA. This sample carries 400,000 to 550,000 distinct CDR3 sequences, with 7.3% going to the ten biggest clones. Sequencing was performed on blood T cells: a sorted CD56 or NKG2C T cell subset, CD4+ or CD8+ T cells, or bulk PBMC T cells (not recorded which). These receptors were taken from a woman between 18 and 75 years old in good health.

This chain links TRBV20-1 with TRBJ1-6. This CDR3 is built from 14 residues. From germline, CDR1 is DFQATT and CDR2 SNEGSKA (reference sequence). The CDR3 sequence is CSASSGQFLSPLHF.

The chain uses TRBV6-1 and TRBJ2-1. CDR3 size: 15 residues. Germline-derived CDR1 and CDR2 are MNHNS and SASEGT. The CDR3 sequence is CASSPRIRTYNEQFF.

This chain links TRBV24-1 with TRBJ1-5; TCRdb indicates TRBD1, and absent DNA this call remains unverified. The CDR3 runs 15 residues. Germline lookup yields CDR1 KGHDR and CDR2 SFDVKD. The CDR3 reads CATSAGGYSNQPQHF.

The rearrangement links TRBV28 to TRBJ2-7; TCRdb returns TRBD2, unconfirmable since there is no DNA. The germline gives CDR1 MDHEN, CDR2 SYDVKM. The CDR3 is 15 residues long. CDR3 amino acids: CASSPPARGSYEQYF.

This chain links TRBV12-3 or TRBV12-4 with TRBJ2-1; TCRdb's D gene call, TRBD2, goes unchecked for lack of DNA. The CDR3 extends over 16 amino acids. CDR3 residues: CASSGGLFVSYNEQFF.

V usage is TRBV11-3 and J usage is TRBJ2-2. The CDR3 is made up of 13 amino acids. Per the germline V gene, CDR1 is SGHNT and CDR2 is YENEEA. This chain's CDR3 is CASSLDKAGELFF.

J is TRBJ2-2 and V is TRBV29-1. Looked up from germline, CDR1 is SQVTM and CDR2 is ANQGSEA. The CDR3 covers 14 residues. CDR3: CSVGGPQNTGELFF.

The genes are TRBV10-3 and TRBJ2-5; the TRBD2 assignment by TCRdb is unverifiable without DNA. Germline CDR1 is ENHRY and CDR2 is SYGVKD. The CDR3 consists of 12 residues. CDR3 in amino acids: CAISAGGETQYF.

The CDR3 sequence is CASSSPGQSQETQYF. The chain is built from TRBV5-1 and TRBJ2-5; the D gene TCRdb calls, TRBD1, cannot be checked with no DNA. The CDR3 has 15 amino acids. The germline V gene encodes CDR1 SGHRS and CDR2 YFSETQ.

The genes are TRBV12-3 or TRBV12-4 and TRBJ1-2. The CDR3 length is 13 residues. This CDR3 reads CASRVGERYGYTF.

This sequence joins TRBV9 and TRBJ1-5; TCRdb's D call of TRBD1 is untestable without DNA. The CDR3 length is 12 residues. Germline loops: CDR1 SGDLS, CDR2 YYNGEE. This CDR3 is CASGQLHQPQHF.

The rearrangement links TRBV7-2 to TRBJ2-5; TCRdb reports TRBD2, a call that lacks DNA to check it against. Germline V gene data show CDR1 as SGHTA and CDR2 as FQGNSA. This CDR3 spans 15 amino acids. The CDR3 reads CASSLVSVGLETQYF.

The rearrangement uses TRBV29-1 and TRBJ2-7; the TCRdb D gene call, TRBD2, has no DNA to confirm it. This CDR3 is built from 14 residues. The germline V gene has CDR1 SQVTM and CDR2 ANQGSEA. This chain's CDR3 is CSVLRGTSVYEQYF.

The V gene is TRBV29-1, the J gene TRBJ2-3; without DNA, the TCRdb call of TRBD1 cannot be checked. The CDR3 has 17 amino acids. Germline CDR1 SQVTM, CDR2 ANQGSEA. The CDR3 sequence: CSVEGMAGEMSTDTQYF.

The chain has TRBV12-3 or TRBV12-4 and TRBJ2-7; TCRdb's D call, TRBD2, is unchecked because there is no DNA. The CDR3 extends over 15 amino acids. CDR3 amino acids: CASSPTSGLFYEQYF.

V gene TRBV5-6 combines with J gene TRBJ1-6; TCRdb designates TRBD1, a call that cannot be tested without DNA. This CDR3 is 14 amino acids long. Germline V lookup: CDR1 SGHDT, CDR2 YYEEEE. The CDR3: CASSSGQANSPLHF. Together with reference TRBV5-6 and TRBJ1-6, the CDR3 gives the full variable domain: DAGVTQSPTHLIKTRGQQVTLRCSPKSGHDTVSWYQQALGQGPQFIFQYYEEEERQRGNFPDRFSGHQFPNYSSELNVNALLLGDSALYLCASSSGQANSPLHFGNGTRLTVT.

The chain links TRBV4-3 to TRBJ1-5. Germline CDR1 and CDR2: LGHNA and YSLEER. CDR3 length: 15 residues. The CDR3 region is CASSQAFDFGEPQHF.

The gene calls are TRBV7-2 and TRBJ2-5; the TCRdb D gene call, TRBD1, has no DNA to confirm it. The germline gives CDR1 SGHTA, CDR2 FQGNSA. The CDR3 runs to 13 residues. The CDR3 loop is CASSWDREETQYF. The full variable domain, with the rest looked up from reference TRBV7-2 and TRBJ2-5, is GAGVSQSPSNKVTEKGKDVELRCDPISGHTALYWYRQSLGQGLEFLIYFQGNSAPDKSGLPSDRFSAERTGGSVSTLTIQRTQQEDSAVYLCASSWDREETQYFGPGTRLLVL.

The V call is TRBV7-3, the J call TRBJ1-1; without DNA, the TCRdb call of TRBD1 cannot be checked. Germline CDR1 is SGHTA and CDR2 is FQGTGA. This CDR3 has 16 amino acids. The CDR3 spells CASSLTGGRGNTEAFF.

The V gene is TRBV6-1, the J gene TRBJ1-2. Germline loops: CDR1 MNHNS, CDR2 SASEGT. The CDR3 has 15 amino acids. The CDR3 protein is CASSPREEGRYGYTF.